This T cell receptor (beta chain) was profiled in a study of Graves' ophthalmopathy and Graves' hyperthyroidism. This clonotype appeared a few times. Its antigen is undetermined. Amplifying from RNA transcripts, the study obtained TCR beta CDR3 regions. Scientists carried out first-round RT-PCR using HTBI primers and then a second-round multiplex PCR. Each CDR3 protein is one row after TCRdb ran MiXCR on the multiplex PCR reads. The sample shows about 500,000 distinct CDR3 sequences, under 40% of them seen only once. CDR1 and CDR2 from the germline V gene are MGHRA and YSYEKL. The CDR3 is 17 residues long. V dropped 2 bases and J dropped 5; count of bases not matched to a gene: 13. Enrolled hyperthyroidism patients had a new diagnosis, a duration under 2 months, and an age of 18 to 65. The diagnostic workup employed clinical symptoms, serum thyroxine, TRAb, thyroid ultrasound and orbital computed tomography.

Whole-study results and caveats: Among expanded thyroid clonotypes above 0.001 frequency, most also occurred in blood. Classification of ophthalmopathy versus stable hyperthyroidism by a 13-signature model yielded around 90% sensitivity and approximately 80% specificity.

The chain has TRBV4-1 and TRBJ1-2, with 8 bases aligning to TRBD1. The material sequenced was peripheral blood or thyroid tissue (not recorded which). This clonotype was sampled from an adult man with Graves' hyperthyroidism. The CDR3 is CASSQFPDGTGIYGYTF. The CDR3 bases are TGCGCCAGCAGCCAATTTCCCGACGGGACAGGAATTTATGGCTACACCTTC.